These T cell receptor beta chains were read from a single sample in a study of glioma-infiltrating T cells after dendritic cell vaccination. Some clones are missing from TCRdb's copy, which holds only in-frame ones; the method was immunoSEQ multiplex PCR. The sample holds around 89,000 clones; 65% to 90% are singletons and the top ten take around 16%. The sample here was blood, taken before dendritic cell vaccination. The receptors were gathered from a human donor with glioblastoma. CDR3s include the opening cysteine and the closing phenylalanine or tryptophan. A D gene is named only where the DNA matches it firmly. Where a row states a size, it is once, few, many or the class of an expanded clone; other rows omit it.

V: TRBV4-1
size: .
J: TRBJ2-7
D: TRBD1
DNA: TGCGCCAGCAGCCAAGATTCCGGACAGGGCTCCTACGAGCAGTACTTC
CDR3: CASSQDSGQGSYEQYF

V: TRBV11-2
size: .
J: TRBJ2-7
D: TRBD2
DNA: TGTGCCAGCAGCTTAGGGGACTATGAGGGCTACGAGCAGTACTTC
CDR3: CASSLGDYEGYEQYF

V: TRBV15
size: .
J: TRBJ1-1
D: .
DNA: TGTGCCACCAGCAGAGGAGACAGATTGATGAACACTGAAGCTTTCTTT
CDR3: CATSRGDRLMNTEAFF

V: TRBV5-1
size: .
J: TRBJ2-2
D: TRBD1
DNA: TGCGCCAGCAGCTTGGTTGCAGGGGGCGACGGGGAGCTGTTTTTT
CDR3: CASSLVAGGDGELFF

V: TRBV5-6
size: .
J: TRBJ2-2
D: .
DNA: TGTGCCAGCAGCTTGGCTTCAGACAGAACCACCGGGGAGCTGTTTTTT
CDR3: CASSLASDRTTGELFF

V: TRBV4-2
size: .
J: TRBJ1-2
D: TRBD1
DNA: TGTGCCAGCAGCCAAGAAGACAGGGCCTATGGCTACACCTTC
CDR3: CASSQEDRAYGYTF

V: TRBV9
size: .
J: TRBJ2-1
D: .
DNA: TGTGCCAGCAGCTTTCAGGTCAATGAGCAGTTCTTC
CDR3: CASSFQVNEQFF

V: TRBV19
size: .
J: TRBJ1-2
D: TRBD1
DNA: TGTGCCAGTAGTCCCATGGGGTCCGGGACAGGGTTTGGCTACACCTTC
CDR3: CASSPMGSGTGFGYTF

V: TRBV28
size: .
J: TRBJ2-2
D: TRBD2
DNA: TGTGCCAGCAGGAAAACTAGCGGGAAGAACACCGGGGAGCTGTTTTTT
CDR3: CASRKTSGKNTGELFF

V: TRBV28
size: many
J: TRBJ2-5
D: TRBD2
DNA: TGTGCCACCCAGGGACGGGAGGAGGTGAAAGAGACCCAGTACTTC
CDR3: CATQGREEVKETQYF

V: TRBV11-3
size: .
J: TRBJ2-1
D: .
DNA: TGTGCCAGCAGCCCAAGCCTGGCGGCGCTATACAATGAGCAGTTCTTC
CDR3: CASSPSLAALYNEQFF

V: TRBV6-5
size: .
J: TRBJ2-5
D: .
DNA: TGTGCCAGCAGTTACGGTTTTGAGGAGAAGGAGACCCAGTACTTC
CDR3: CASSYGFEEKETQYF

V: TRBV5-1
size: .
J: TRBJ2-7
D: TRBD1
DNA: TGCGCCAGCAGCTTGGACAGGGGTTCCTACGAGCAGTACTTC
CDR3: CASSLDRGSYEQYF

V: TRBV11-2
size: .
J: TRBJ2-5
D: TRBD2
DNA: TGTGCCAGCAGCTTGTTAGCGGGGAGGGGGGAGACCCAGTACTTC
CDR3: CASSLLAGRGETQYF

V: TRBV9
size: .
J: TRBJ1-6
D: .
DNA: TGTGCCAGCAGCGCCCCAGGTTTATATAATTCACCCCTCCACTTT
CDR3: CASSAPGLYNSPLHF